This T cell receptor (beta chain) was captured in a study of response to subunit inactivated influenza vaccine. This clonotype was seen only a few times. Its antigen remains unknown. Findings and caveats of the study: Each seasonal flu vaccination may recruit only limited new T cells, authors suggested.

TCRdb re-derived calls from the RT-PCR reads in MiXCR, one entry per CDR3 protein. The profile shows 530,000 or so distinct CDR3 sequences, about 12% of them singletons. Trimming pared 2 bases from V and 6 bases from J, leaving 10 bases between. CDR3 length: 14 amino acids. The clonotype originates from a man in his fifties or sixties who received an inactivated influenza vaccine. The chain joins TRBV12-3 or TRBV12-4 to TRBJ2-2, with D unresolved. The specimen comprised PBMCs from blood, sampled on the day of vaccination. The CDR3, as DNA: TGTGCCAGCAGTTTAAACCGGAGCCCCGGGGAGCTGTTTTTT. It yields the protein CASSLNRSPGELFF.